Sequencing of this T cell receptor (beta chain) was carried out in a study of blood T cell repertoires in COVID-19. V lost 0 bases and J 1 base, leaving 6 bases between the germline ends. Looked up from germline, CDR1 is MNHEY and CDR2 is SVGAGI. The CDR3 is 14 residues long. Measured with immunoSEQ multiplex PCR; TCRdb has only the in-frame clones, and not every one. The sample carries about 160,000 clones, approximately 80% recorded once. This chain connects TRBV6-5 to TRBJ1-1; D unclear. This TCR was recovered from a woman aged 60 to 75 with acute or convalescent COVID-19. The sample taken for sequencing was peripheral blood. This CDR3 is CASSYSIRNTEAFF. CDR3 DNA: TGTGCCAGCAGTTACTCGATCAGGAACACTGAAGCTTTCTTT.